Listed below are T cell receptor beta chains from one sample, sequenced in a study of blood T cell repertoires in COVID-19. Assay: immunoSEQ multiplex PCR; the TCRdb copy retains only in-frame clones and omits some. This sample has some 200,000 clones; approximately 86% occur once, and the top ten carry approximately 4.7%. The source material was PBMCs or T cells enriched from blood (not recorded which). All receptors come from a woman aged 60-75 years with acute COVID-19. Each CDR3 is given with its conserved first and last residue. D genes are given only for firm matches. Size values are once, few and many counts, or a class for expanded clones, and some rows have none.

D: TRBD2; J: TRBJ2-1; V: TRBV7-2; size: -; DNA: TGTGCCAGCAGCTTGGCGGGAGGGATCTACAATGAGCAGTTCTTC; CDR3: CASSLAGGIYNEQFF
D: -; J: TRBJ1-2; V: TRBV12-3/TRBV12-4; size: -; DNA: TGTGCCAGCAGCCCCGGCGCAGGGTGGGGCTACACCTTC; CDR3: CASSPGAGWGYTF
D: TRBD2; J: TRBJ2-4; V: TRBV11-2; size: -; DNA: TGTGCCAGCAGCTTAGATATCGGTAGGGACTATTACTTC; CDR3: CASSLDIGRDYYF
D: -; J: TRBJ1-1; V: TRBV7-2; size: few; DNA: TGTGCCAGCAGCCCCGAGGGTTTTGGAGCTTTCTTT; CDR3: CASSPEGFGAFF
D: TRBD1; J: TRBJ2-1; V: TRBV6-2/TRBV6-3; size: -; DNA: TGTGCCAGCAGTCCCACGGGACAGTTTTACAATGAGCAGTTCTTC; CDR3: CASSPTGQFYNEQFF
D: -; J: TRBJ1-1; V: TRBV18; size: -; DNA: TGTGCCAGCTCACTAACGACAGGGAACACTGAAGCTTTCTTT; CDR3: CASSLTTGNTEAFF
D: -; J: TRBJ1-6; V: TRBV6-5; size: -; DNA: TGTGCCAGCACTCCCAGGGGCGGTAATTCACCCCTCCACTTT; CDR3: CASTPRGGNSPLHF
D: -; J: TRBJ1-5; V: TRBV29-1; size: -; DNA: TGCAGCGTTGTAGTAAGTGCCGCGTTTGATCAGCCCCAGCATTTT; CDR3: CSVVVSAAFDQPQHF
D: TRBD1; J: TRBJ1-2; V: TRBV3-1/TRBV3-2; size: -; DNA: TGTGCCAGCAGCCAAGATCGCAGGGGGCGAAGCTATGGCTACACCTTC; CDR3: CASSQDRRGRSYGYTF
D: -; J: TRBJ1-3; V: TRBV27; size: -; DNA: TGTGCCAGCAGTTTGCCCGGGGGGGGAAACACCATATATTTT; CDR3: CASSLPGGGNTIYF
D: -; J: TRBJ1-6; V: TRBV30; size: once; DNA: TGTGCCTGGAGTGGGCAGGAAAATTCACCCCTCCACTTT; CDR3: CAWSGQENSPLHF
D: -; J: TRBJ2-1; V: TRBV29-1; size: -; DNA: TGCAGTGGTCGGGGGAGCTCCTACAATGAGCAGTTCTTC; CDR3: CSGRGSSYNEQFF
D: -; J: TRBJ2-3; V: TRBV12-3/TRBV12-4; size: once; DNA: TGTGCCAGCAGTCTCGCAGGCACAGATACGCAGTATTTT; CDR3: CASSLAGTDTQYF
D: TRBD2; J: TRBJ2-3; V: TRBV10-2; size: many; DNA: TGCGCCAGCAGTCTCTCGGGGACTAGCGGGAGGGCCCTAGATACGCAGTATTTT; CDR3: CASSLSGTSGRALDTQYF
D: TRBD1; J: TRBJ2-1; V: TRBV18; size: once; DNA: TGTGCCAGCTCACCATCCGGACAGGGCCGCTACAATGAGCAGTTCTTC; CDR3: CASSPSGQGRYNEQFF
D: -; J: TRBJ1-1; V: TRBV6-5; size: -; DNA: TGTGCCAGCAATCTACAGGAGAACACTGAAGCTTTCTTT; CDR3: CASNLQENTEAFF
D: -; J: TRBJ1-4; V: TRBV18; size: -; DNA: TGTGCCAGCTCACCAAACAAAGAAAGTGAAAAACTGTTTTTT; CDR3: CASSPNKESEKLFF
D: -; J: TRBJ2-7; V: TRBV29-1; size: -; DNA: TGCAGCGCCACTAAAGACGGCTACGAGCAGTACTTC; CDR3: CSATKDGYEQYF
D: -; J: TRBJ2-1; V: TRBV27; size: -; DNA: TGTGCCAGCAGTTTAATTCGGGTCCGGCACAATGAGCAGTTCTTC; CDR3: CASSLIRVRHNEQFF
D: TRBD1; J: TRBJ1-4; V: TRBV5-6; size: -; DNA: TGTGCCAGCAGCTTCGGGACAGGGCCAACTAATGAAAAACTGTTTTTT; CDR3: CASSFGTGPTNEKLFF
D: -; J: TRBJ1-1; V: TRBV5-1; size: many; DNA: TGCGCCAGCAGCATGGACGGCCGGCGGTACACTGAAGCTTTCTTT; CDR3: CASSMDGRRYTEAFF
D: TRBD2; J: TRBJ2-7; V: TRBV5-4; size: -; DNA: TGTGCCAGCAGCTCGGGACTAGCGGGAGTCTACGAGCAGTACTTC; CDR3: CASSSGLAGVYEQYF
D: -; J: TRBJ2-5; V: TRBV11-2; size: -; DNA: TGTGCCAGCAGCTTAGATTTTGTGACAGAAGAGACCCAGTACTTC; CDR3: CASSLDFVTEETQYF
D: -; J: TRBJ2-1; V: TRBV11-2; size: -; DNA: TGTGCCAGCAGCGCGAGGGGTAGCGGAAGTAGAGAGCAGTTCTTC; CDR3: CASSARGSGSREQFF
D: -; J: TRBJ1-5; V: TRBV7-9; size: once; DNA: TGTGCCAGCAGCTTAGCAAGTTGGGTCGGGGGTCAGCCCCAGCATTTT; CDR3: CASSLASWVGGQPQHF
D: TRBD2; J: TRBJ2-1; V: TRBV14; size: few; DNA: TGTGCCAGCAGCAGGATTAGCGGGGGGGCCGGAAATGAGCAGTTCTTC; CDR3: CASSRISGGAGNEQFF
D: -; J: TRBJ2-5; V: TRBV7-8; size: -; DNA: TGTGCCAGCAGCTTAGGACTTGGGGAGACCCAGTACTTC; CDR3: CASSLGLGETQYF
D: -; J: TRBJ2-3; V: TRBV9; size: -; DNA: TGTGCCAGCAGCCCCCTCTCCCGCCAGGGTATACATACGCAGTATTTT; CDR3: CASSPLSRQGIHTQYF
D: -; J: TRBJ1-5; V: TRBV19; size: -; DNA: TGTGCCAGTAGTCCCCCAACAGCCGCAGGGAATCAGCCCCAGCATTTT; CDR3: CASSPPTAAGNQPQHF
D: -; J: TRBJ1-1; V: TRBV4-1; size: -; DNA: TGCGCCAGCAGCCAAGTCCCCGTAGTATGGACTGAAGCTTTCTTT; CDR3: CASSQVPVVWTEAFF
D: TRBD2; J: TRBJ2-1; V: TRBV11-3; size: -; DNA: TGTGCCAGCAGCTCAAGCGGGAGTATCAATGAGCAGTTCTTC; CDR3: CASSSSGSINEQFF
D: TRBD2; J: TRBJ2-1; V: TRBV5-1; size: -; DNA: TGCGCCAGCAGCCGTAGCGGGGATTCCTACAATGAGCAGTTCTTC; CDR3: CASSRSGDSYNEQFF
D: TRBD1; J: TRBJ1-2; V: TRBV5-8; size: -; DNA: TGTGCCAGCAGCCGACAGGGGCAAGGCTATGGCTACACCTTC; CDR3: CASSRQGQGYGYTF
D: -; J: TRBJ1-5; V: TRBV7-2; size: -; DNA: TGTGCCAGCAGCTCAGGATGGGGCAATCAGCCCCAGCATTTT; CDR3: CASSSGWGNQPQHF
D: -; J: TRBJ1-3; V: TRBV19; size: -; DNA: TGTGCCAGTAGTTCAGGGGCAGCTGGAAACACCATATATTTT; CDR3: CASSSGAAGNTIYF
D: -; J: TRBJ1-2; V: TRBV7-2; size: -; DNA: TGTGCCAGCAGCCAATATGAGGCAGCCACTAACTATGGCTACACCTTC; CDR3: CASSQYEAATNYGYTF
D: -; J: TRBJ2-2; V: TRBV10-3; size: -; DNA: TGTGCCATCAGTGAGTCGGCGGACACCGGGGAGCTGTTTTTT; CDR3: CAISESADTGELFF
D: -; J: TRBJ1-1; V: TRBV6-5; size: -; DNA: TGTGCCAGCAGTTACGGGGGGGTCAACACTGAAGCTTTCTTT; CDR3: CASSYGGVNTEAFF
D: TRBD2; J: TRBJ2-1; V: TRBV5-1; size: -; DNA: TGCGCCAGCAGCTTGGCCAGCAGCGGGAGGGGCTACAATGAGCAGTTCTTC; CDR3: CASSLASSGRGYNEQFF
D: -; J: TRBJ1-2; V: TRBV12-5; size: once; DNA: TGTGCTAGTGGCCCAGGGACTAGAGGCTACACCTTC; CDR3: CASGPGTRGYTF
D: TRBD2; J: TRBJ2-1; V: TRBV5-1; size: -; DNA: TGCGCCAGCAGCCTAGCGGGAGAAGCCAATGAGCAGTTCTTC; CDR3: CASSLAGEANEQFF
D: -; J: TRBJ2-7; V: TRBV7-9; size: few; DNA: TGTGCCAGCAGGATTCAAGGGGCCTACGAGCAGTACTTC; CDR3: CASRIQGAYEQYF
D: TRBD1; J: TRBJ1-1; V: TRBV7-6; size: -; DNA: TGTGCCAGCACCCGGGGCAGGGGGCTTAGAGACACTGAAGCTTTCTTT; CDR3: CASTRGRGLRDTEAFF
D: -; J: TRBJ2-1; V: TRBV13; size: -; DNA: TGTGCCAGCAGCTTCCTACAGGGAAGAGACTACAATGAGCAGTTCTTC; CDR3: CASSFLQGRDYNEQFF